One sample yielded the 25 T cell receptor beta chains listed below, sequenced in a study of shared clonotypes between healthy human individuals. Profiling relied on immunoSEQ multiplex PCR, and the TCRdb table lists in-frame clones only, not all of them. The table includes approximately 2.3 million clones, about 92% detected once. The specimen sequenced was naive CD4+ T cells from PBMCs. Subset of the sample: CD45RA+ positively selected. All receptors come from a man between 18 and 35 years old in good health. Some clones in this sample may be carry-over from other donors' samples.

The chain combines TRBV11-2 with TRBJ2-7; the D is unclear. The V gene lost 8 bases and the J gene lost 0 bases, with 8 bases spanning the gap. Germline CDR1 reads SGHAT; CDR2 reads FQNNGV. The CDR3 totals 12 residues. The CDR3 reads CASAPVSYEQYF. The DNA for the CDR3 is TGTGCCAGCGCTCCGGTCTCCTACGAGCAGTACTTC.

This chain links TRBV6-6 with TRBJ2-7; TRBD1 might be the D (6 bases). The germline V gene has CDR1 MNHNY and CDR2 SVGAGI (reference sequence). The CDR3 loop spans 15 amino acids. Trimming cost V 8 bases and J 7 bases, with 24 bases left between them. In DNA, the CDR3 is TGTGCCAGCGGACCAGACAGGCCATCTACTAGTGAGCAGTACTTC. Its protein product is CASGPDRPSTSEQYF.

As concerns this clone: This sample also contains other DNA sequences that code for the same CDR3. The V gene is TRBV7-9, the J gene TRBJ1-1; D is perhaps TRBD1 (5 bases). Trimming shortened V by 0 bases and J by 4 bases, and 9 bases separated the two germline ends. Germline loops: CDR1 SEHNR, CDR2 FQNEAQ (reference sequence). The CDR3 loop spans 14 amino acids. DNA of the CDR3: TGTGCCAGCAGCTTAGCAGGGGTGGTCACTGAAGCTTTCTTT. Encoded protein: CASSLAGVVTEAFF. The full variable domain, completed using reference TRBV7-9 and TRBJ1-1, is DTGVSQNPRHKITKRGQNVTFRCDPISEHNRLYWYRQTLGQGPEFLTYFQNEAQLEKSRLLSDRFSAERPKGSFSTLEIQRTEQGDSAMYLCASSLAGVVTEAFFGQGTRLTVV.

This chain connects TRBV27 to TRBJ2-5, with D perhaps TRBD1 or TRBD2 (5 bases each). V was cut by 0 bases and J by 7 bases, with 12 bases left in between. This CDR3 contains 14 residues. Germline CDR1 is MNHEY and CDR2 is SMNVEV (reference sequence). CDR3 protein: CASSLSGTAGTQYF. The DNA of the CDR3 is TGTGCCAGCAGTTTATCGGGGACCGCCGGGACCCAGTACTTC.

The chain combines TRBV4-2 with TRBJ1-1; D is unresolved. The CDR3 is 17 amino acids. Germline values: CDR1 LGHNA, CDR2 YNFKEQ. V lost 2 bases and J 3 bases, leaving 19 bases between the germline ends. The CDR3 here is CASSQRLQPSADTEAFF. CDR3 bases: TGTGCCAGCAGCCAAAGGTTGCAGCCCTCCGCGGACACTGAAGCTTTCTTT.

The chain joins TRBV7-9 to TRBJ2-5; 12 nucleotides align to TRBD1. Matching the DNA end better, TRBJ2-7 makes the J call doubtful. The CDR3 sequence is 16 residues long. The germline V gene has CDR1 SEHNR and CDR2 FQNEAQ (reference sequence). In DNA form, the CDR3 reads TGTGCCAGCAGCCCGGGACAGGGGGCCCTATCCTACGAGCAGTACTTC. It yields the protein CASSPGQGALSYEQYF.

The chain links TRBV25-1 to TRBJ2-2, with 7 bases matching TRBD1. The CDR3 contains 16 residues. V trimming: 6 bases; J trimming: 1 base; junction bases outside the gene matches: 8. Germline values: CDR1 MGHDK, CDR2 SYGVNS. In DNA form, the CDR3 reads TGTGCCAGCAGCCCGACTGACAGGGAGAACACCGGGGAGCTGTTTTTT. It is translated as CASSPTDRENTGELFF.

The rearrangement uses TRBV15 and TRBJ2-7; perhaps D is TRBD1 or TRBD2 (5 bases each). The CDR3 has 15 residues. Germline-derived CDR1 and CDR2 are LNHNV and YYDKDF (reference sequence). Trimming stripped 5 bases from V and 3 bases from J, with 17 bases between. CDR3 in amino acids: CATSGGPPSGYEQYF. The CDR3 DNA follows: TGTGCCACCAGCGGGGGACCTCCGTCGGGCTACGAGCAGTACTTC.

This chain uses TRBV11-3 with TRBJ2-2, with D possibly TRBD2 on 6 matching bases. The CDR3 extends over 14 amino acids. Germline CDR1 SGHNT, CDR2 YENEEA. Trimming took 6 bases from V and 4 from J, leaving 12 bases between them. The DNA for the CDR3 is TGTGCCAGCAGTTATTACGGGGGCACCGGGGAGCTGTTTTTT. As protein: CASSYYGGTGELFF.

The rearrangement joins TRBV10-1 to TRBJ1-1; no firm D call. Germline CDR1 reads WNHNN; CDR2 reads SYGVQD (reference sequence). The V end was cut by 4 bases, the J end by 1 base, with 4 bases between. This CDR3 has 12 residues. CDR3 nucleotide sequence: TGCGCCAGCAGTGGAGGGAACACTGAAGCTTTCTTT. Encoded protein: CASSGGNTEAFF.

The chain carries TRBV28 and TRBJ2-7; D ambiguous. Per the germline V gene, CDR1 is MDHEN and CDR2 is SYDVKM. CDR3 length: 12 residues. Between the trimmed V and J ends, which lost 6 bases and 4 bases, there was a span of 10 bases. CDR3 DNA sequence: TGTGCCAGCAGCTGGTCAACATACGAGCAGTACTTC. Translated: CASSWSTYEQYF.

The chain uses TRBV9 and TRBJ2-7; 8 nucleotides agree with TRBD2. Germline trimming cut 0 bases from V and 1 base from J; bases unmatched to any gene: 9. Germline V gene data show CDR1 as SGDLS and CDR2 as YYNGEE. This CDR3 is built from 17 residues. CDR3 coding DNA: TGTGCCAGCAGCGTAGGGGGTAGCGGGGATGGATCCTACGAGCAGTACTTC. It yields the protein CASSVGGSGDGSYEQYF.

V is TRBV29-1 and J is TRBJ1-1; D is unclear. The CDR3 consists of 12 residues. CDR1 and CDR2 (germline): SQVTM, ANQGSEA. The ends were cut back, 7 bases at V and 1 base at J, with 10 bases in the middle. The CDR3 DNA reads TGCAGCGCGTCTCACCGGAACACTGAAGCTTTCTTT. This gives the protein CSASHRNTEAFF.

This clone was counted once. The CDR3 sequence: CASSLWTSGISYNEQFF. In DNA, the CDR3 is TGTGCCAGCAGCCTTTGGACTAGCGGGATCTCCTACAATGAGCAGTTCTTC. The chain couples TRBV7-2 to TRBJ2-1; 12 nucleotides line up with TRBD2. Germline-derived CDR1 and CDR2 are SGHTA and FQGNSA. Trimming cost V 5 bases and J 0 bases; bases outside gene matches: 5. This CDR3 has 17 residues. Complete variable domain (other parts from reference TRBV7-2 and TRBJ2-1): GAGVSQSPSNKVTEKGKDVELRCDPISGHTALYWYRQSLGQGLEFLIYFQGNSAPDKSGLPSDRFSAERTGGSVSTLTIQRTQQEDSAVYLCASSLWTSGISYNEQFFGPGTRLTVL.

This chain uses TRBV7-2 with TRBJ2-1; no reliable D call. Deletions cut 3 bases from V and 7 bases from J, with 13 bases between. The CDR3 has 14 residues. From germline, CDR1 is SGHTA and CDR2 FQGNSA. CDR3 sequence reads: CASSLDPTLNEQFF. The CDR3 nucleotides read TGTGCCAGCAGCTTGGACCCGACCTTAAATGAGCAGTTCTTC.

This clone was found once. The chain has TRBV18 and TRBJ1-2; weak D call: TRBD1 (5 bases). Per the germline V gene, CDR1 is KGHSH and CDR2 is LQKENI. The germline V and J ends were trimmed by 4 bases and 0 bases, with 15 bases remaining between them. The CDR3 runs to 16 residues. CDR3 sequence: CASSLFQGGANYGYTF. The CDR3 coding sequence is TGTGCCAGCTCACTTTTCCAGGGTGGGGCTAACTATGGCTACACCTTC.

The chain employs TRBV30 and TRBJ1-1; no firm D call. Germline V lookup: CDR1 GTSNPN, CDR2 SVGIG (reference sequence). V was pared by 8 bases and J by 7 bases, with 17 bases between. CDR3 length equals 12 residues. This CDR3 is CAVGREGDEAFF. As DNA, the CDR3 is TGTGCCGTCGGAAGGGAGGGAGATGAAGCTTTCTTT.

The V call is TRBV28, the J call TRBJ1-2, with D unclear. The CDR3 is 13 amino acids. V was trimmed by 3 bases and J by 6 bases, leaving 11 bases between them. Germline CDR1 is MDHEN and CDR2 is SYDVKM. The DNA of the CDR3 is TGTGCCAGCAGTTTGCGGCAGCTCCATGGCTACACCTTC. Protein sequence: CASSLRQLHGYTF.

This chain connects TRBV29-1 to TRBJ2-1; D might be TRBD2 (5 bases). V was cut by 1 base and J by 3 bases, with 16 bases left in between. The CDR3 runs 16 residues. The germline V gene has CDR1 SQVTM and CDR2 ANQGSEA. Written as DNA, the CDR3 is TGCAGCGTTGAAGGAGGGCAGCGCAATCTCTACAATGAGCAGTTCTTC. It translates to CSVEGGQRNLYNEQFF.

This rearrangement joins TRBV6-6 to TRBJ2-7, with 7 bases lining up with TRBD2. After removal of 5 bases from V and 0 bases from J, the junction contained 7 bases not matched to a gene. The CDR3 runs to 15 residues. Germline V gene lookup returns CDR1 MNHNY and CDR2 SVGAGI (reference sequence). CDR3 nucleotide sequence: TGTGCCAGCAGTACAAGCGGGACCTTCTCCTACGAGCAGTACTTC. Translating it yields CASSTSGTFSYEQYF.

The CDR3 DNA is TGTGCCAGCAGTCCCGGGGCGGTTCTGTACAATGAGCAGTTCTTC. Its translation: CASSPGAVLYNEQFF. The chain combines TRBV6-5 with TRBJ2-1, with D possibly being TRBD1 or TRBD2 (5 bases each). CDR1 and CDR2 from the germline V gene are MNHEY and SVGAGI. The CDR3 totals 15 residues. V was trimmed by 5 bases and J by 4 bases, leaving 15 bases between them.

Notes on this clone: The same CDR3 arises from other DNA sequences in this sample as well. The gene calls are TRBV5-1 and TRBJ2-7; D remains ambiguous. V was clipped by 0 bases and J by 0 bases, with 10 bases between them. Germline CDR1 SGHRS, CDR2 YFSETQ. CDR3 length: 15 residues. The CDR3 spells CASSLVGATSYEQYF. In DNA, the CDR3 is TGCGCCAGCAGCTTGGTAGGAGCCACCTCCTACGAGCAGTACTTC.

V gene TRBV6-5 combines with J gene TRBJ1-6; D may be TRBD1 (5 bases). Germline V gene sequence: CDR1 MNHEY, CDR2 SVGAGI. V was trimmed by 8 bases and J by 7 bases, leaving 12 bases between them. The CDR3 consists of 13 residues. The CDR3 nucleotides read TGTGCCAGCGGACGAGGGGAGAATTCACCCCTCCACTTT. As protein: CASGRGENSPLHF.

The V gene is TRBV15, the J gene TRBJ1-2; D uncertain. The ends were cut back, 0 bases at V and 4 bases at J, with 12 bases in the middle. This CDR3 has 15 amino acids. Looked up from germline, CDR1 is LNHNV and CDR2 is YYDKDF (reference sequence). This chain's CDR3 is CATSREVPVRYGYTF. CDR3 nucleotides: TGTGCCACCAGCAGAGAGGTCCCGGTCCGCTATGGCTACACCTTC. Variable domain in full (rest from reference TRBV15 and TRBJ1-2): DAMVIQNPRYQVTQFGKPVTLSCSQTLNHNVMYWYQQKSSQAPKLLFHYYDKDFNNEADTPDNFQSRRPNTSFCFLDIRSPGLGDTAMYLCATSREVPVRYGYTFGSGTRLTVV.

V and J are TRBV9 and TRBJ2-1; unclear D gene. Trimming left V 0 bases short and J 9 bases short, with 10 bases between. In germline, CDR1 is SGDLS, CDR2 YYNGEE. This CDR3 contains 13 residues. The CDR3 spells CASSVESHAEQFF. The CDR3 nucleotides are TGTGCCAGCAGCGTAGAAAGTCACGCTGAGCAGTTCTTC. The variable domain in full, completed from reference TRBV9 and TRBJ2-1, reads DSGVTQTPKHLITATGQRVTLRCSPRSGDLSVYWYQQSLDQGLQFLIQYYNGEERAKGNILERFSAQQFPDLHSELNLSSLELGDSALYFCASSVESHAEQFFGPGTRLTVL.